The sample holds many counts of the clone carrying this TCR beta chain. The data belong to a study of T cells in Graves' hyperthyroidism and ophthalmopathy. Amplification yielded TCR beta CDR3 regions, with RNA transcripts as the source. TCR CDR3 underwent first-round RT-PCR with the HTBI primer set. TCRdb passed the multiplex PCR reads through MiXCR, listing each CDR3 protein once. The profile shows about 420,000 distinct CDR3 sequences, 15% to 18% of them singletons. The germline gives CDR1 KGHSH, CDR2 LQKENI. The length of the CDR3 is 14 residues. V dropped 3 bases and J dropped 1 base, with 9 bases sitting between them.

The V gene is TRBV18, the J gene TRBJ1-1; D ambiguous. The source is a woman under 30 with Graves' hyperthyroidism. Sequencing was done on a sample of blood. This CDR3 is CASSPNTANTEAFF. CDR3 sequence (DNA): TGTGCCAGCTCACCCAACACAGCGAACACTGAAGCTTTCTTT.